This TCR beta chain came from a study of blood T cell repertoires in COVID-19. Study as a whole: The analysed material was cDNA or gDNA that came from T cells, B-cell-depleted T cells, or PBMCs.

The CDR3 sequence is 13 residues long. Trimming shortened V by 5 bases and J by 5 bases, and 10 bases separated the two germline ends. The table came from immunoSEQ multiplex PCR; TCRdb's copy has only in-frame clones and leaves some out. The sample records about 140,000 clones, about 80% being singletons. Sequencing was carried out using peripheral blood. The rearrangement links TRBV12-3 or TRBV12-4 to TRBJ2-1; a weak D match, TRBD2 (5 bases). This receptor was identified in a human donor in a cohort sampled during active COVID-19. As DNA, the CDR3 is TGTGCCAGCAGTCGACTACGGGACAATGAGCAGTTCTTC. It codes for CASSRLRDNEQFF.